Listed here are 30 T cell receptor beta chains from one sample, sequenced in a study of CD8 T cells in Susac syndrome. Random-hexamer reverse transcription was applied to roughly 0.5 to 1 ug RNA. TCRdb itself ran the immunoSEQ multiplex PCR reads through MiXCR, one entry per CDR3 protein. The data contain 150,000 or so distinct CDR3 sequences, more than 85% of them singletons. Sample: CD4+ T cells from PBMCs. Receptors originate from a human donor with Susac syndrome.

V gene TRBV29-1 combines with J gene TRBJ2-7, with TRBD1 matching 9 bases. The CDR3 has 14 amino acids. The germline V gene encodes CDR1 SQVTM and CDR2 ANQGSEA. V was clipped by 4 bases and J by 5 bases; unmatched bases: 9. CDR3 bases: TGCAGCGTTGGGGAGAGGGACAGGGTCCACGAGCAGTACTTC. It encodes CSVGERDRVHEQYF.

The chain combines TRBV28 with TRBJ1-2; TRBD1 matches at 7 bases. The CDR3 is made up of 13 amino acids. Germline V CDR1 and CDR2: MDHEN, SYDVKM. After removal of 4 bases from V and 8 bases from J, the junction contained 7 bases not matched to a gene. The CDR3 DNA sequence: TGTGCCAGCAGTTCACGACAGGGAGGGGGCTACACCTTC. As protein: CASSSRQGGGYTF.

The genes are TRBV20-1 and TRBJ2-5; D is uncertain. This CDR3 contains 13 residues. CDR1 and CDR2 (germline): DFQATT, SNEGSKA (reference sequence). V lost 5 bases and J 5 bases, leaving 15 bases between the germline ends. CDR3 region: CSARRHPAETQYF. CDR3 coding DNA: TGCAGTGCTCGGCGCCACCCGGCGGAGACCCAGTACTTC.

This chain connects TRBV29-1 to TRBJ2-7; 7 nucleotides match TRBD2. CDR1 SQVTM and CDR2 ANQGSEA come from the germline V gene. The trim removed 4 bases at V and 3 bases at J, leaving 3 bases unmatched. The CDR3 length is 12 residues. CDR3 residues: CSVGREHYEQYF. CDR3 coding DNA: TGCAGCGTTGGGCGGGAGCACTACGAGCAGTACTTC.

This chain connects TRBV5-6 to TRBJ2-3; 8 bases match TRBD1. This CDR3 has 14 residues. Germline V gene sequence: CDR1 SGHDT, CDR2 YYEEEE. Losses at the gene ends were 7 bases for V and 2 bases for J; bases not matched to a gene: 6. DNA of the CDR3: TGTGCCAGCGTCTGGGACAGGAACACAGATACGCAGTATTTT. Amino acids: CASVWDRNTDTQYF. The entire variable domain, with the rest obtained from reference TRBV5-6 and TRBJ2-3, is as follows: DAGVTQSPTHLIKTRGQQVTLRCSPKSGHDTVSWYQQALGQGPQFIFQYYEEEERQRGNFPDRFSGHQFPNYSSELNVNALLLGDSALYLCASVWDRNTDTQYFGPGTRLTVL.

The J gene is TRBJ1-2, the V gene TRBV29-1; D uncertain. Trimming left V 7 bases short and J 7 bases short, with 16 bases between. The CDR3 runs to 12 residues. Germline CDR1 is SQVTM and CDR2 is ANQGSEA. For the CDR3, the DNA is TGCAGCGCCGCACATCCGGAGCGTGGCTACACCTTC. Protein sequence: CSAAHPERGYTF.

In its sample, this clonotype was seen once. V usage is TRBV30 and J usage is TRBJ2-3, with D possibly being TRBD2 (7 bases). Germline V lookup: CDR1 GTSNPN, CDR2 SVGIG (reference sequence). The CDR3 covers 13 residues. Trimming pared 4 bases from V and 4 bases from J, leaving 12 bases between. In DNA, the CDR3 is TGTGCCTGGACTAGGGGGGGTGCAGATACGCAGTATTTT. Translation: CAWTRGGADTQYF.

This rearrangement joins TRBV19 to TRBJ2-1; a possible D gene is TRBD2 (6 bases). The CDR3 covers 13 residues. V gave up 4 bases and J gave up 5 bases, with 9 bases separating them. Germline V gene lookup returns CDR1 LNHDA and CDR2 SQIVND (reference sequence). The CDR3 here is CASSRLADNEQFF. As DNA, the CDR3 is TGTGCCAGTAGTAGATTAGCGGACAATGAGCAGTTCTTC. Complete variable domain (other parts from reference TRBV19 and TRBJ2-1): DGGITQSPKYLFRKEGQNVTLSCEQNLNHDAMYWYRQDPGQGLRLIYYSQIVNDFQKGDIAEGYSVSREKKESFPLTVTSAQKNPTAFYLCASSRLADNEQFFGPGTRLTVL.

The chain recombines TRBV9 with TRBJ1-2; D might be TRBD1 (5 bases). V was cut by 0 bases and J by 4 bases, with 13 bases left in between. This CDR3 spans 15 amino acids. The germline V gene has CDR1 SGDLS and CDR2 YYNGEE. This CDR3 is CASSVAEQGLYGYTF. The CDR3 DNA follows: TGTGCCAGCAGCGTAGCTGAGCAGGGCCTCTATGGCTACACCTTC.

The chain joins TRBV28 to TRBJ1-1; D is ambiguous. The CDR3 is made up of 12 amino acids. The V gene's germline CDR1 is MDHEN and CDR2 SYDVKM. V dropped 3 bases and J dropped 4 bases, with 6 bases sitting between them. In nucleotides, the CDR3 is TGTGCCAGCAGTTTTTGGGCCACTGAAGCTTTCTTT. Translation gives CASSFWATEAFF.

This chain links TRBV7-2 with TRBJ2-7; 9 positions match TRBD2. Germline lookup yields CDR1 SGHTA and CDR2 FQGNSA. J lost 5 bases, V lost 1 base, and 9 bases had no gene match. The CDR3 has 16 amino acids. CDR3 in amino acids: CASSLGLSGSFDEQYF. The CDR3, as DNA: TGTGCCAGCAGCTTAGGGCTTAGCGGGAGTTTCGACGAGCAGTACTTC.

The count of this clonotype is one. The J gene is TRBJ2-2, the V gene TRBV19, with TRBD1 as a possible D gene (6 bases). This CDR3 has 15 amino acids. Germline V gene lookup returns CDR1 LNHDA and CDR2 SQIVND (reference sequence). V lost 9 bases, J lost 0 bases, and 14 bases lay in between. The DNA of the CDR3 is TGTGCCAGCCGGTTAGGACAGACGAACACCGGGGAGCTGTTTTTT. This gives the protein CASRLGQTNTGELFF. Full variable domain (rest looked up from reference TRBV19 and TRBJ2-2): DGGITQSPKYLFRKEGQNVTLSCEQNLNHDAMYWYRQDPGQGLRLIYYSQIVNDFQKGDIAEGYSVSREKKESFPLTVTSAQKNPTAFYLCASRLGQTNTGELFFGEGSRLTVL.

This clonotype appeared a single time. The chain employs TRBV30 and TRBJ1-1, with D possibly being TRBD1 (6 bases). CDR3 length equals 12 residues. Trimming took 4 bases from V and 6 from J, leaving 12 bases between them. The germline V gene encodes CDR1 GTSNPN and CDR2 SVGIG (reference sequence). The CDR3 loop is CAWNFGQSEAFF. The CDR3 DNA follows: TGTGCCTGGAATTTTGGACAGTCTGAAGCTTTCTTT.

The chain links TRBV12-3 or TRBV12-4 to TRBJ2-7, with 8 bases fitting TRBD1. The CDR3 runs 15 residues. The trim removed 6 bases at V and 3 bases at J, leaving 10 bases unmatched. CDR3 bases: TGTGCCAGCAGAAGACAGGGGCCCGGTCTCTACGAGCAGTACTTC. Translating it yields CASRRQGPGLYEQYF.

The chain uses TRBV30 and TRBJ1-5; D is undetermined. The CDR3 consists of 15 residues. The V gene's germline CDR1 is GTSNPN and CDR2 SVGIG (reference sequence). The V gene lost 1 base and the J gene lost 0 bases, with 10 bases spanning the gap. CDR3: CAWSEVAGSNQPQHF. DNA for the CDR3: TGTGCCTGGAGTGAGGTAGCGGGTAGCAATCAGCCCCAGCATTTT.

This clonotype was seen a single time. The chain is built from TRBV5-1 and TRBJ2-7; a weak D match, TRBD1 (5 bases). From germline, CDR1 is SGHRS and CDR2 YFSETQ. Trimming left V 2 bases short and J 5 bases short, with 8 bases between. The CDR3 length is 12 residues. The DNA for the CDR3 is TGCGCCAGCAGCTTCCAGGGCGACGAGCAGTACTTC. It translates to CASSFQGDEQYF.

This chain connects TRBV4-2 to TRBJ2-3; 13 bases line up with TRBD2. After removal of 5 bases from V and 6 bases from J, the junction contained 8 bases not matched to a gene. Germline V CDR1 and CDR2: LGHNA, YNFKEQ. The CDR3 is 16 amino acids. CDR3 sequence (DNA): TGTGCCAGCAGCACCCGGACTAGCGGGAGTGCGGATACGCAGTATTTT. Translating it yields CASSTRTSGSADTQYF.

The rearrangement uses TRBV20-1 and TRBJ2-7; 11 bases match TRBD2. This CDR3 has 16 amino acids. V lost 4 bases and J lost 4; bases outside the gene matches: 12. CDR1 is DFQATT and CDR2 is SNEGSKA in the germline V gene (reference sequence). This chain's CDR3 is CSANPGLAVDRYEQYF. CDR3 nucleotides: TGCAGTGCTAACCCGGGACTAGCGGTTGATAGGTACGAGCAGTACTTC.

V gene TRBV20-1 combines with J gene TRBJ2-1; TRBD2 matches 8 bases. The V and J ends lost 2 bases and 10 bases, in that order; junction bases with no gene match: 1. This CDR3 contains 11 residues. Germline loops: CDR1 DFQATT, CDR2 SNEGSKA (reference sequence). The CDR3 sequence: CSARRLAEQFF. The CDR3 DNA is TGCAGTGCTAGAAGACTAGCGGAGCAGTTCTTC.

DNA of the CDR3: TGTGCCAGCAGTGAGACTGGAGACAGGGAAGGAAAGCCCCAGCATTTT. Its protein is CASSETGDREGKPQHF. The chain is built from TRBV2 and TRBJ1-5, with TRBD1 matching over 7 bases. Looked up from germline, CDR1 is SNHLY and CDR2 is FYNNEI. This CDR3 is built from 16 residues. Trimming removed 3 bases from V and 8 bases from J; junction bases left unmatched: 13.

The chain employs TRBV7-2 and TRBJ2-5, with 9 bases lining up with TRBD2. J was trimmed by 4 bases and V by 1 base; bases with no gene match: 7. The CDR3 sequence is 16 residues long. The germline gives CDR1 SGHTA, CDR2 FQGNSA. The DNA for the CDR3 is TGTGCCAGCAGCTTAGTCGCGGGAGGGCCGCGAGAGACCCAGTACTTC. It translates to CASSLVAGGPRETQYF. The full variable domain, its missing parts supplied by reference TRBV7-2 and TRBJ2-5, is GAGVSQSPSNKVTEKGKDVELRCDPISGHTALYWYRQSLGQGLEFLIYFQGNSAPDKSGLPSDRFSAERTGGSVSTLTIQRTQQEDSAVYLCASSLVAGGPRETQYFGPGTRLLVL.

The chain links TRBV15 to TRBJ2-7; tentative D call: TRBD1 (8 bases). Trimming took 1 base from V and 5 from J, leaving 18 bases between them. The CDR3 runs 16 residues. CDR1 LNHNV and CDR2 YYDKDF come from the germline V gene (reference sequence). CDR3: CATSRGTQGGRHEQYF. For the CDR3, the DNA is TGTGCCACCAGCAGAGGGACACAGGGGGGGCGCCACGAGCAGTACTTC.

The chain has TRBV4-3 and TRBJ1-2; TRBD1 might be the D (6 bases). CDR3 length: 14 residues. From germline, CDR1 is LGHNA and CDR2 YSLEER. V gave up 0 bases and J gave up 4 bases, with 9 bases separating them. The CDR3 protein is CASSQEKTGYGYTF. DNA of the CDR3: TGCGCCAGCAGCCAAGAAAAGACAGGCTATGGCTACACCTTC.

This sequence joins TRBV12-3 or TRBV12-4 and TRBJ1-2; D is perhaps TRBD1 (5 bases). CDR3 size: 13 residues. The ends were cut back, 2 bases at V and 8 bases at J, with 12 bases in the middle. The chain's CDR3 is CASSLPLRGGYTF. The CDR3 nucleotides read TGTGCCAGCAGTTTACCTCTGAGGGGAGGCTACACCTTC.

This clonotype appeared once. The chain recombines TRBV4-1 with TRBJ1-5; TRBD1 agrees at 7 bases. Germline CDR1 reads MGHRA; CDR2 reads YSYEKL. The CDR3 totals 14 residues. V shed 4 bases and J 5 bases; nucleotides not matched to a gene: 5. CDR3 in amino acids: CASSLGTVDQPQHF. CDR3 sequence (DNA): TGCGCCAGCAGCCTCGGGACAGTCGATCAGCCCCAGCATTTT.

V gene TRBV3-1 combines with J gene TRBJ1-2, with a weak D call TRBD1 (5 bases). The CDR3 sequence is 14 residues long. V lost 3 bases, J lost 8 bases, and 16 bases lay in between. Germline lookup yields CDR1 LGHDT and CDR2 YNNKEL (reference sequence). The CDR3: CASSHAGPRGGYTF. The CDR3 nucleotides are TGTGCCAGCAGCCACGCAGGACCAAGGGGCGGCTACACCTTC.

This chain connects TRBV20-1 to TRBJ2-5; D is undetermined. The CDR3 spans 13 residues. V lost 3 bases, J lost 3 bases, and 11 bases lay in between. Germline values: CDR1 DFQATT, CDR2 SNEGSKA (reference sequence). CDR3 region: CSASGQTEETQYF. The DNA of the CDR3 is TGCAGTGCTAGTGGGCAGACCGAAGAGACCCAGTACTTC.

In DNA, the CDR3 is TGCAGTGCACAAGGGGTTGGGTTATCTGATACGCAGTATTTT. This encodes CSAQGVGLSDTQYF. The chain combines TRBV20-1 with TRBJ2-3; D is perhaps TRBD1 (5 bases). Germline-derived CDR1 and CDR2 are DFQATT and SNEGSKA (reference sequence). V lost 6 bases to trimming and J lost 6 bases, with 19 bases between them. This CDR3 has 14 residues.

The gene calls are TRBV2 and TRBJ2-5, with D tentatively TRBD1 (6 bases). This CDR3 is 14 amino acids long. Germline V gene sequence: CDR1 SNHLY, CDR2 FYNNEI. Between the trimmed V and J ends, which lost 3 bases and 2 bases, there was a span of 10 bases. Here the CDR3 DNA reads TGTGCCAGCAGTGATGGGACAAGACAAGAGACCCAGTACTTC. Protein product: CASSDGTRQETQYF.

This clonotype was seen more than once but under ten times. CDR3 DNA: TGTGCCAGCAGCTATAGGGATAGGGGGACTGAAGCTTTCTTT. Amino acids: CASSYRDRGTEAFF. V is TRBV12-3 or TRBV12-4 and J is TRBJ1-1; possibly TRBD1 for D (6 bases). This CDR3 is 14 amino acids long. V lost 6 bases to trimming and J lost 5 bases, with 16 bases between them.